The following is a T cell receptor beta chain sequence with its context. MiXCR was run by TCRdb on the RT-PCR reads, yielding one entry per CDR3 protein. The sample lists 920,000 or so distinct CDR3 sequences; about 20% were seen once. The data stem from a study of patients and donors after allogeneic stem cell transplantation. The CDR3 is 14 amino acids. Trimming shortened V by 1 base and J by 7 bases, and 13 bases separated the two germline ends. In germline, CDR1 is LGHNA, CDR2 YSLEER. The sample taken for sequencing was blood, either unsorted or a sorted T cell fraction (not recorded which). The origin of this receptor is a human donor who was either an allogeneic HSCT recipient or a stem cell or donor lymphocyte infusion donor (not recorded which). It is not recorded whose cells these are; they may come from a transplant donor. J is TRBJ1-2 and V is TRBV4-3; D is ambiguous. This CDR3 is CASSQAPAAGGYTF. The CDR3 bases are TGCGCCAGCAGCCAAGCCCCGGCAGCGGGTGGCTACACCTTC.